Below, 19 T cell receptor beta chains from the same sample are listed, as sequenced in a study of blood T cells in healthy people across ages. Combining a sample-barcoded 5' primer with a J-beta primer mix, a second PCR ran for roughly 6 to 12 cycles. TCRdb used MiXCR to reprocess the 5' RACE reads, holding one entry per CDR3 protein. The sample holds around 1,500,000 distinct CDR3 sequences, approximately 38% seen once. The sample comprised blood. Every receptor here comes from a woman aged 18-29 years in good health.

The chain is built from TRBV6-6 and TRBJ2-5; 7 nucleotides line up with TRBD1. CDR1 and CDR2 from the germline V gene are MNHNY and SVGAGI (reference sequence). With 2 bases clipped from V and 11 bases from J, the junction kept 14 bases outside the gene matches. The CDR3 totals 15 residues. The chain's CDR3 is CASSYVITGVNEQYF. The CDR3 region has the DNA TGTGCCAGCAGTTACGTAATCACAGGGGTCAATGAGCAGTACTTC.

This clonotype has only one observation. The V and J genes are TRBV2 and TRBJ2-5, with a tentative D call TRBD2 (7 bases). With 8 bases removed from V and 9 bases from J, the gap between germline ends came to 16 bases. Germline V gene lookup returns CDR1 SNHLY and CDR2 FYNNEI. This CDR3 comprises 12 residues. The CDR3 reads CASDGGGRAQYF. The CDR3 nucleotides are TGTGCCAGCGACGGAGGGGGGAGGGCCCAGTACTTC. The full variable domain, with the rest looked up from reference TRBV2 and TRBJ2-5, is EPEVTQTPSHQVTQMGQEVILRCVPISNHLYFYWYRQILGQKVEFLVSFYNNEISEKSEIFDDQFSVERPDGSNFTLKIRSTKLEDSAMYFCASDGGGRAQYFGPGTRLLVL.

This clonotype was seen more than once but under ten times. V and J are TRBV10-2 and TRBJ2-5; 8 bases are a match to TRBD2. The J call may be incorrect, as the DNA end agrees better with TRBJ2-7. CDR1 and CDR2 (germline): WSHSY, SAAADI. The CDR3 covers 14 residues. Here the CDR3 DNA reads TGCGCCAGCAGTGAGACTAGCGGCGTCCACGAGCAGTACTTC. This encodes CASSETSGVHEQYF.

This clonotype was found a few times. J is TRBJ2-7 and V is TRBV7-9; D is unclear. The CDR3 extends over 14 amino acids. Trimming removed 3 bases at V and 0 bases at J, with 9 bases between. CDR1 is SEHNR and CDR2 is FQNEAQ in the germline V gene (reference sequence). The CDR3 here is CASSFEGFSYEQYF. The DNA for the CDR3 is TGTGCCAGCAGCTTCGAAGGTTTCTCCTACGAGCAGTACTTC.

The V gene is TRBV20-1, the J gene TRBJ2-7; possibly TRBD2 for D (6 bases). The V and J ends lost 6 bases and 2 bases respectively, with 20 bases between them. CDR1 DFQATT and CDR2 SNEGSKA come from the germline V gene (reference sequence). The CDR3 totals 15 residues. The CDR3 nucleotides are TGCAGTGCCCCTTTAGCGCGGGGACGGGCCTACGAGCAGTACTTC. Residues: CSAPLARGRAYEQYF.

This clonotype was counted between two and nine times. This chain connects TRBV4-2 to TRBJ2-5, with 9 bases fitting TRBD2. This CDR3 comprises 15 residues. Germline V lookup: CDR1 LGHNA, CDR2 YNFKEQ. Trimming at V came to 1 base and at J to 5 bases, leaving 5 bases not matched to a gene. CDR3 nucleotides: TGTGCCAGCAGCCAAGCGCTAGCGGGGAAGGAGACCCAGTACTTC. This gives the protein CASSQALAGKETQYF.

The sample holds a few counts of this clonotype. The chain carries TRBV6-2 or TRBV6-3 and TRBJ1-2; D gene unclear. Germline values: CDR1 MNHEY, CDR2 SVGEGT. V lost 6 bases to trimming and J lost 8 bases, with 7 bases between them. The length of the CDR3 is 10 residues. CDR3 coding DNA: TGTGCCAGCAGGAATGAGGGCTACACCTTC. This codes for CASRNEGYTF.

As to this clonotype: Sequence at one end of the junction differs from germline and may be a read error. The CDR3 bases are TGTGCCATCCAACCAGGTCCAGGGGAAGGGGACAATGGGCAGTTCTTC. This sequence encodes CAIQPGPGEGDNGQFF. This chain joins TRBV10-3 and TRBJ2-1; TRBD1 might be the D (6 bases). Germline values: CDR1 ENHRY, CDR2 SYGVKD. This CDR3 spans 16 amino acids.

V gene TRBV29-1 combines with J gene TRBJ2-3; TRBD2 is a possible D gene (5 bases). Germline CDR1 SQVTM, CDR2 ANQGSEA. V dropped 1 base and J dropped 8 bases, with 13 bases sitting between them. The CDR3 contains 13 residues. CDR3 nucleotides: TGCAGCGTTGAAGTGAAGGACTCAGTTACGCAGTATTTT. Protein product: CSVEVKDSVTQYF.

This clonotype occurred many times. This chain connects TRBV7-2 to TRBJ2-3; D call uncertain. CDR3 size: 13 residues. Looked up from germline, CDR1 is SGHTA and CDR2 is FQGNSA. The V end was cut by 7 bases, the J end by 2 bases, with 10 bases between. The CDR3 DNA reads TGTGCCAGCACCCTCCGCCTCACAGATACGCAGTATTTT. Residues: CASTLRLTDTQYF.

The genes are TRBV20-1 and TRBJ2-1; D gene uncertain. Per germline, CDR1 DFQATT and CDR2 SNEGSKA (reference sequence). V was shortened by 3 bases and J by 1 base, with 13 bases between the two germline ends. The CDR3 length is 15 residues. The CDR3 loop reads CSASGGATSYNEQFF. CDR3 coding DNA: TGCAGTGCTAGCGGTGGCGCGACTTCCTACAATGAGCAGTTCTTC.

This clonotype came up a few times. The V call is TRBV11-2, the J call TRBJ2-1, with D uncertain. With 1 base removed from V and 7 bases from J, the gap between germline ends came to 14 bases. Germline V gene sequence: CDR1 SGHAT, CDR2 FQNNGV. There are 15 residues in the CDR3. In DNA form, the CDR3 reads TGTGCCAGCAGCTTAGGTTTAGGACCGCTGAATGAGCAGTTCTTC. Protein sequence: CASSLGLGPLNEQFF.

The chain combines TRBV30 with TRBJ2-1; tentatively, D is TRBD2 (6 bases). Germline CDR1 and CDR2: GTSNPN and SVGIG (reference sequence). The V and J ends lost 4 bases and 5 bases respectively, with 15 bases between them. The CDR3 runs 14 residues. The CDR3, as DNA: TGTGCCTGGAATGACGGGAGTTCCCACAATGAGCAGTTCTTC. Translation gives CAWNDGSSHNEQFF.

The chain links TRBV7-6 to TRBJ2-1, with 7 bases aligning to TRBD2. Losses at the gene ends were 0 bases for V and 4 bases for J; bases not matched to a gene: 6. The germline V gene encodes CDR1 SGHVS and CDR2 FNYEAQ. The CDR3 totals 16 residues. CDR3 DNA: TGTGCCAGCAGCTTAGCTAAAGCGGGATATTACAATGAGCAGTTCTTC. This gives the protein CASSLAKAGYYNEQFF.

Note on this clonotype: This may arise from a read error, as a much more abundant clone is one base away. The V gene is TRBV7-9, the J gene TRBJ2-7; D not certain. The germline CDR1 and CDR2 sequences are SEHNR and FQNEAQ (reference sequence). The ends were cut back, 3 bases at V and 7 bases at J, with 16 bases in the middle. The CDR3 is made up of 14 amino acids. CDR3 sequence: CASSFLGTTVEQYF. The CDR3 nucleotides read TGTGCCAGCAGCTTCCTCGGTACTACGGTTGAGCAGTACTTC.

For this clonotype: Its ends do not fully match the called genes, so a read error is possible. The chain employs TRBV28 and TRBJ2-7; D gene uncertain. Germline V CDR1 and CDR2: MDHEN, SYDVKM. This CDR3 is 14 amino acids long. The CDR3 region has the DNA TGTGCCAGCAGTCCCCCGACGGGTTACTACGAGCAATACTTC. Translation: CASSPPTGYYEQYF.

This rearrangement joins TRBV29-1 to TRBJ2-7; D may be TRBD1 (5 bases). The V end was cut by 4 bases, the J end by 6 bases, with 13 bases between. The CDR3 consists of 12 residues. CDR1 SQVTM and CDR2 ANQGSEA come from the germline V gene. The DNA for the CDR3 is TGCAGCGTTGGACAGAGAGCAGGCGAGCAGTACTTC. It is translated as CSVGQRAGEQYF.

The CDR3 sequence: CASSLGGGIGAQYF. CDR3 sequence (DNA): TGTGCCAGCAGCTTAGGGGGCGGGATTGGCGCGCAGTATTTT. The gene calls are TRBV7-9 and TRBJ2-3; D might be TRBD2 (6 bases). Trimming removed 1 base at V and 10 bases at J, with 15 bases between. CDR1 and CDR2 (germline): SEHNR, FQNEAQ (reference sequence). The CDR3 length is 14 residues.

A few counts support this clonotype. The CDR3 loop reads CAIKGGGPYGYTF. DNA of the CDR3: TGTGCCATCAAAGGCGGAGGGCCCTATGGCTACACCTTC. The gene calls are TRBV10-3 and TRBJ1-2; D is ambiguous. V lost 7 bases to trimming and J lost 4 bases, with 13 bases between them. The germline gives CDR1 ENHRY, CDR2 SYGVKD. This CDR3 has 13 amino acids.